This TCR beta chain comes out of a study of CD8+ T cells in alopecia areata. General study points: Scalp sample data also include resident alphabeta T cells from normal skin.

This clone was seen a few times. Its target is unknown. Reverse transcription of extracted RNA yielded cDNA, which provided the sequencing template. Sequenced by immunoSEQ multiplex PCR; TCRdb stores in-frame clones only, minus some. Of 150,000 to 200,000 clones in the sample, approximately 59% are singletons; the top ten hold roughly 14%. The receptor was derived from a human donor with alopecia areata. Sequenced here: CD4+ T cells sorted from blood, sampled at week 0.

This CDR3 is CASSPDRDAEKLFF. The DNA for the CDR3 is TGTGCCAGCAGCCCGGACAGGGACGCTGAAAAACTGTTTTTT. The chain joins TRBV25-1 to TRBJ1-4, with TRBD1 matching 8 bases. The V gene's germline CDR1 is MGHDK and CDR2 SYGVNS. The CDR3 length is 14 residues. V was pared by 6 bases and J by 7 bases, with 7 bases of the junction left unmatched.